This TCR beta chain was identified in a study of post-analysis software for immune sequencing data. Study-wide context: In terms of disease course, relapsing-remitting, secondary progressive and progressive-relapsing multiple sclerosis were included.

Overall study findings and caveats: Five or six TRBV segments, TRBV5-6, TRBV5-1 and TRBV20-1 among them, were found more frequent in patients than controls. Co-batched samples clustered tightly together by F measure.

The authors incorporated unique molecular identifiers into the TCR beta cDNA libraries. Yield was 450,000 to 650,000 cDNA molecules from around 1 to 9.1 million T cells. TCRdb ran MiXCR on the PCR reads and lists one entry per CDR3 protein. The sample holds roughly 650,000 distinct CDR3 sequences, approximately 59% seen once. A remark on this clonotype: Its antigen is unidentified.

Germline CDR1 reads DFQATT; CDR2 reads SNEGSKA (reference sequence). This CDR3 is built from 12 residues. Germline trimming cut 6 bases from V and 5 bases from J; bases unmatched to any gene: 6. This clonotype was sampled from a girl aged 2 to 9 with multiple sclerosis. Sequencing was performed on blood. The chain has TRBV20-1 and TRBJ2-7; 8 nucleotides match TRBD2. CDR3 bases: TGCAGTGCGTCACTAGCGGAAAACGAGCAGTACTTC. Protein: CSASLAENEQYF.